This T cell receptor beta chain was sequenced during a study of long-term antiretroviral therapy in people with HIV. Overall study context: It was about a decade before the 2015 immediate-ART recommendation that the earliest samples were taken.

Researchers report immunoSEQ v3.0 was run at survey level. Assay used: immunoSEQ multiplex PCR; TCRdb lists only in-frame clones, some missing. The profile shows 25,000 to 35,000 clones, 93% of them singletons. The specimen comprised unsorted PBMCs, sampled roughly 6.3 years after starting antiretroviral therapy. This clonotype was obtained from a woman in her thirties or forties with HIV.

The CDR3 here is CASSWGLASSTDTQYF. The CDR3 region has the DNA TGTGCCAGCAGCTGGGGACTAGCGAGTAGCACAGATACGCAGTATTTT. This rearrangement joins TRBV5-4 to TRBJ2-3; 10 bases fit TRBD2. Germline V gives CDR1 SGHNT, CDR2 YYREEE (reference sequence). The CDR3 runs 16 residues. Germline trimming cut 3 bases from V and 0 bases from J; bases unmatched to any gene: 4. Full variable domain (missing parts from reference TRBV5-4 and TRBJ2-3): ETGVTQSPTHLIKTRGQQVTLRCSSQSGHNTVSWYQQALGQGPQFIFQYYREEENGRGNFPPRFSGLQFPNYSSELNVNALELDDSALYLCASSWGLASSTDTQYFGPGTRLTVL.